Sequencing of this TCR beta chain was carried out in a study of cytomegalovirus exposure and HLA in healthy donors. Study observations and caveats: Whilst most TCR sequences proved rare, a subset of public TCRs occurred across many donors. In a later analysis, a missense DCLRE1C variant was linked to TCR beta V- and J-gene trimming. Associated with HLA alleles at 0.05 false discovery rate in a later analysis were fewer than 20,000 TCR beta sequences. As a later analysis revealed, most CMV-associated TCR beta chains appeared HLA-restricted.

This CDR3 has 16 amino acids. V gave up 2 bases and J gave up 3 bases; unmatched junction bases: 8. The germline V gene encodes CDR1 SGHVS and CDR2 FQNEAQ. Comments on this clone: Its antigen is not identified.

The PCR used 60 Vbeta and 13 Jbeta primers. The protocol was immunoSEQ multiplex PCR, while the TCRdb copy is restricted to in-frame clones and leaves out a portion. The repertoire consists of some 150,000 clones, with 60% to 85% occurring once and the leading ten covering roughly 3%. V is TRBV7-8 and J is TRBJ1-1, with 8 positions matching TRBD1. The clonotype was recovered from a female donor in good health and CMV-seronegative. The sequenced sample consisted of PBMCs. CDR3 in amino acids: CASSLRDRGGHTEAFF. CDR3 bases: TGTGCCAGCAGCTTACGCGACAGGGGTGGGCACACTGAAGCTTTCTTT.